This TCR beta chain was sequenced for a study of early T cells in non-severe SARS-CoV-2 infection. This clonotype was seen ten or more times. From the 5' RACE reads, TCRdb called clonotypes with MiXCR, one entry per CDR3 protein. The repertoire has 45,000 to 55,000 distinct CDR3 sequences, roughly 11% of them found once; the top ten carry 9.5% to 13%. The TCR sequence derives from an adult who was a healthcare worker with PCR-confirmed SARS-CoV-2 infection or an uninfected control (not recorded which). Specimen: whole blood.

The CDR3 region is CASSQERAGNQPQHF. Here the CDR3 DNA reads TGTGCCAGCAGCCAAGAGAGGGCTGGCAATCAGCCCCAGCATTTT. The rearrangement links TRBV4-2 to TRBJ1-5; no clear D. Germline V CDR1 and CDR2: LGHNA, YNFKEQ. The CDR3 is 15 amino acids. Between the trimmed V and J ends, which lost 0 bases and 2 bases, there was a span of 8 bases.